A single sample gave rise to the 8 T cell receptor beta chains below, sequenced in a study of blood T cells in healthy people across ages. With a J-beta primer mix and a sample-barcoded 5' primer, a second PCR ran about 7 to 12 cycles. TCRdb processed the 5' RACE reads anew with MiXCR; each CDR3 protein has one entry. Of 650,000 to 950,000 distinct CDR3 sequences listed, more than 40% are singletons. Specimen: blood. Every receptor here comes from a man between 60 and 70 years old in good health.

This clonotype was counted a few times. The chain has TRBV12-3 or TRBV12-4 and TRBJ2-3; unclear D gene. Trimming cost V 7 bases and J 4 bases, with 9 bases left between them. The CDR3 covers 12 residues. CDR3 sequence (DNA): TGTGCCAGCACACGCTTGGCAGATACGCAGTATTTT. Translation gives CASTRLADTQYF.

This clonotype was found a few times. The V gene is TRBV20-1, the J gene TRBJ2-4, with TRBD1 matching over 8 bases. J was trimmed by 8 bases and V by 0 bases; bases with no gene match: 12. Germline V gene sequence: CDR1 DFQATT, CDR2 SNEGSKA (reference sequence). The CDR3 consists of 16 residues. The CDR3 protein is CSARDWAGGRIDIQYF. DNA for the CDR3: TGCAGTGCTAGAGATTGGGCAGGGGGCAGGATAGACATTCAGTACTTC.

The chain carries TRBV12-3 or TRBV12-4 and TRBJ2-2; weak D call: TRBD1 (5 bases). This CDR3 has 16 amino acids. V was cut by 7 bases and J by 0 bases, with 15 bases left in between. The CDR3 DNA reads as TGTGCCAGCACCCGGTTGGGGCACGCGAACACCGGGGAGCTGTTTTTT. It codes for CASTRLGHANTGELFF.

The chain couples TRBV20-1 to TRBJ2-1; the D gene is possibly TRBD2 (6 bases). CDR1 is DFQATT and CDR2 is SNEGSKA in the germline V gene (reference sequence). Deletions cut 2 bases from V and 13 bases from J, with 27 bases between. The CDR3 contains 16 residues. Here the CDR3 DNA reads TGCAGTGCTAGAATACCGGGACGGGAGTTTGGGGGGACCCAGTTCTTC. It encodes CSARIPGREFGGTQFF.

The V gene is TRBV13, the J gene TRBJ2-7; 8 bases align to TRBD1. The V segment lost 5 bases and the J segment 4 bases; nucleotides outside the gene matches: 13. Germline assignment: CDR1 PRHDT and CDR2 FYEKMQ (reference sequence). The CDR3 consists of 16 residues. The DNA of the CDR3 is TGTGCCAGCAGCCAAACTAACAGGGGGGCATTATACGAGCAGTACTTC. Residues: CASSQTNRGALYEQYF.

The chain has TRBV6-6 and TRBJ2-5, with 7 positions matching TRBD1. The J segment lost 5 bases and the V segment lost 7 bases, leaving 10 bases of the junction unmatched. The CDR3 spans 14 residues. The germline CDR1 and CDR2 sequences are MNHNY and SVGAGI (reference sequence). This CDR3 is CASTPTEGAETQYF. The CDR3 DNA follows: TGTGCCAGCACCCCCACAGAGGGGGCGGAGACCCAGTACTTC.

This clonotype was detected a few times. V usage is TRBV5-4 and J usage is TRBJ2-7; D possibly corresponds to TRBD2 (6 bases). V gave up 4 bases and J gave up 3 bases, with 11 bases separating them. This CDR3 is built from 13 residues. The V gene's germline CDR1 is SGHNT and CDR2 YYREEE (reference sequence). In DNA form, the CDR3 reads TGTGCCAGCAGCACCGGGGACTTCTACGAGCAGTACTTC. It is translated as CASSTGDFYEQYF.

This clonotype came up many times. This chain links TRBV24-1 with TRBJ2-1; TRBD1 is a possible D gene (6 bases). Germline values: CDR1 KGHDR, CDR2 SFDVKD. Deletions cut 4 bases from V and 7 bases from J, with 7 bases between. The CDR3 sequence is 12 residues long. CDR3 coding DNA: TGTGCCACCAGTGACAGGGGTAATGAGCAGTTCTTC. This translates into CATSDRGNEQFF.